The 18 T cell receptor beta chains in this list originate from one sample, sequenced in a study of blood T cells in healthy people across ages (dated by TCRdb to about 2015). Library creation used 5' RACE. The data were produced on an Illumina HiSeq 2500. The second PCR ran for roughly 7 to 12 cycles and used a J-beta primer mix along with a sample-barcoded 5' primer. Using fastp at Q25 and MiXCR, TCRdb reprocessed the public reads and kept productive beta chains. Records with the same CDR3 protein are collapsed into one entry carrying the most frequent genes and DNA. This sample holds some 900,000 distinct CDR3 sequences; about 48% were observed only once. Around an eighth of the sample is taken by the ten largest. The sequenced sample was blood. The receptors shown here come from a man aged 25 to 40 in good health.

The CDR3 nucleotides are TGTGCCAGCAGGGGCGGGGCAGGGGTGTATCAGCCCCAGCATTTT. Encoded protein: CASRGGAGVYQPQHF. V gene TRBV27 combines with J gene TRBJ1-5; D might be TRBD1 (6 bases). This CDR3 has 15 amino acids. The germline V and J ends were trimmed by 6 bases and 5 bases, with 17 bases remaining between them. Germline V gene lookup returns CDR1 MNHEY and CDR2 SMNVEV (reference sequence).

The chain employs TRBV15 and TRBJ1-2, with D perhaps TRBD1 (5 bases). The CDR3 has 13 residues. The germline V gene has CDR1 LNHNV and CDR2 YYDKDF (reference sequence). V shed 3 bases and J shed 8 bases, with 13 bases lying between them. The CDR3 spells CATSSAGMGGYTF. In DNA form, the CDR3 reads TGTGCCACCAGCAGTGCAGGGATGGGGGGCTACACCTTC.

This clonotype was counted ten times or more. V is TRBV11-3 and J is TRBJ2-3; the match to TRBD2 covers 7 bases. V lost 3 bases to trimming and J lost 2 bases; unmatched junction nucleotides: 5. The CDR3 loop spans 15 amino acids. Germline CDR1 is SGHNT and CDR2 is YENEEA. CDR3 sequence (DNA): TGTGCCAGCAGCTTGGAGGGGACTACCACAGATACGCAGTATTTT. Translating it yields CASSLEGTTTDTQYF.

Note on this clonotype: Germline and junction disagree at one end, which may indicate a read error. The chain couples TRBV4-1 to TRBJ1-2; D uncertain. Germline V lookup: CDR1 MGHRA, CDR2 YSYEKL. The CDR3 totals 16 residues. CDR3 sequence reads: CASSPHGREGQKGYTF. For the CDR3, the DNA is TGCGCTAGCAGCCCCCACGGCCGGGAGGGTCAGAAGGGCTACACCTTC.

The chain links TRBV5-6 to TRBJ2-3; D not certain. The CDR3 contains 13 residues. In germline, CDR1 is SGHDT, CDR2 YYEEEE. The V end was cut by 5 bases, the J end by 0 bases, with 7 bases between. CDR3 sequence reads: CASRWASTDTQYF. CDR3 bases: TGTGCCAGCAGGTGGGCTAGCACAGATACGCAGTATTTT.

This clonotype was detected only a few times. The chain recombines TRBV27 with TRBJ2-5, with TRBD1 matching 7 bases. The end of the DNA is better explained by TRBJ2-7, so the J call may be wrong. The CDR3 is 15 residues long. Germline CDR1 reads MNHEY; CDR2 reads SMNVEV (reference sequence). Here the CDR3 reads CASTSYNGQAAEQYF. CDR3 bases: TGTGCCAGCACCTCGTACAACGGACAGGCGGCCGAGCAGTACTTC.

The chain recombines TRBV9 with TRBJ2-7; TRBD1 agrees at 7 bases. CDR1 is SGDLS, CDR2 YYNGEE, per germline. The CDR3 loop spans 16 amino acids. V shed 6 bases and J 7 bases; nucleotides not matched to a gene: 19. The CDR3: CASTFLRTGSYNEQYF. Written as DNA, the CDR3 is TGTGCCAGCACCTTCCTCAGGACAGGCTCCTACAATGAGCAGTACTTC.

J is TRBJ2-3 and V is TRBV7-2; D is undetermined. Germline values: CDR1 SGHTA, CDR2 FQGNSA. The CDR3 totals 15 residues. V gave up 5 bases and J gave up 2 bases, with 14 bases separating them. CDR3 nucleotide sequence: TGTGCCAGCAGCCCAACATTCGTATTCACAGATACGCAGTATTTT. Its protein is CASSPTFVFTDTQYF. Full variable domain (outside the CDR3, taken from reference TRBV7-2 and TRBJ2-3): GAGVSQSPSNKVTEKGKDVELRCDPISGHTALYWYRQSLGQGLEFLIYFQGNSAPDKSGLPSDRFSAERTGGSVSTLTIQRTQQEDSAVYLCASSPTFVFTDTQYFGPGTRLTVL.

The chain recombines TRBV2 with TRBJ2-7; perhaps TRBD2 as D (7 bases). This CDR3 spans 16 amino acids. Germline loops: CDR1 SNHLY, CDR2 FYNNEI. V was pared by 8 bases and J by 2 bases, with 22 bases between. CDR3 sequence (DNA): TGTGCCAGCCTGGTGCAGGGGAGGGTAAGGCCCTACGAGCAGTACTTC. Its translation is CASLVQGRVRPYEQYF.

V gene TRBV6-1 combines with J gene TRBJ1-5; a possible D gene is TRBD1 (5 bases). Trimming took off 2 bases at V and 0 bases at J, with 14 bases between the two ends. The CDR3 covers 17 residues. CDR1 and CDR2 from the germline V gene are MNHNS and SASEGT. CDR3 bases: TGTGCCAGCAGTGAAAGGGGCCGGGTTTATAGCAATCAGCCCCAGCATTTT. Protein product: CASSERGRVYSNQPQHF.

The genes are TRBV5-1 and TRBJ2-7; 7 nucleotides align to TRBD2. Germline trimming cut 2 bases from V and 4 bases from J; bases unmatched to any gene: 6. Germline values: CDR1 SGHRS, CDR2 YFSETQ. The CDR3 totals 14 residues. The CDR3: CASSFGGGEYEQYF. CDR3 DNA sequence: TGCGCCAGCAGCTTCGGCGGGGGAGAATACGAGCAGTACTTC.

Notes on this clonotype: The junction shows a germline mismatch at one end, possibly a read error. The rearrangement links TRBV2 to TRBJ1-5; D perhaps matches TRBD1 (5 bases). The CDR3 consists of 15 residues. The V gene's germline CDR1 is SNHLY and CDR2 FYNNEI. CDR3 sequence reads: CASSAAGSFNRPQHF. For the CDR3, the DNA is TGTGCCAGCAGTGCGGCAGGGTCGTTCAATCGGCCCCAGCATTTT.

This clonotype was found a few times. This chain links TRBV27 with TRBJ1-2; D is perhaps TRBD1 (5 bases). The CDR3 covers 14 residues. CDR1 and CDR2 (germline): MNHEY, SMNVEV (reference sequence). V was trimmed by 4 bases and J by 3 bases, leaving 12 bases between them. CDR3 amino acids: CASSSWQGDYGYTF. The CDR3 DNA follows: TGTGCCAGCAGTTCATGGCAGGGCGACTATGGCTACACCTTC.

This clonotype appeared a few times. This chain joins TRBV6-4 and TRBJ2-3, with 8 bases lining up with TRBD2. Germline V gene lookup returns CDR1 MRHNA and CDR2 SNTAGT. The CDR3 runs to 13 residues. J gave up 5 bases and V 3 bases, and 1 base lay outside the gene matches. The CDR3 coding sequence is TGTGCCAGCAGTGAGGCGGGGGGAGATACGCAGTATTTT. This codes for CASSEAGGDTQYF.

This clonotype was seen a few times. Relative to the germline gene, one junction end is altered; a read error may explain this. V is TRBV6-1 and J is TRBJ2-1; D is perhaps TRBD2 (5 bases). CDR1 MNHNS and CDR2 SASEGT come from the germline V gene. The CDR3 extends over 13 amino acids. The CDR3 loop is CAGSGSLGNEQFF. CDR3 nucleotide sequence: TGTGCCGGCAGCGGCTCCTTAGGCAATGAGCAGTTCTTC.

In this sample, this clonotype turned up a few times. J is TRBJ1-5 and V is TRBV12-3 or TRBV12-4; 9 bases line up with TRBD1. J gave up 2 bases and V 6 bases, and 5 bases lay outside the gene matches. The CDR3 is made up of 15 amino acids. The CDR3 loop is CASRPGQGGNQPQHF. The DNA for the CDR3 is TGTGCCAGCAGACCGGGACAGGGAGGCAATCAGCCCCAGCATTTT.

The V and J genes are TRBV6-2 or TRBV6-3 and TRBJ1-2, with D perhaps TRBD1 (5 bases). Germline CDR1 and CDR2: MNHEY and SVGEGT. This CDR3 comprises 11 residues. V lost 11 bases to trimming and J lost 10 bases, with 17 bases between them. The CDR3 DNA is TGTGCCGGCGAGTACGGGACCCTCTACACCTTC. As protein: CAGEYGTLYTF.

As to this clonotype: The germline gene is not matched at one end of the junction; a read error may be the cause. V usage is TRBV25-1 and J usage is TRBJ2-3; D is unclear. The germline CDR1 and CDR2 sequences are MGHDK and SYGVNS. CDR3 length: 14 residues. As DNA, the CDR3 is TGTGCCAGCGGTGATCCATCCGGGACAGATACGCAGTATTTT. Translation: CASGDPSGTDTQYF. Drawing the rest from reference TRBV25-1 and TRBJ2-3, the complete variable domain is EADIYQTPRYLVIGTGKKITLECSQTMGHDKMYWYQQDPGMELHLIHYSYGVNSTEKGDLSSESTVSRIRTEHFPLTLESARPSHTSQYLCASGDPSGTDTQYFGPGTRLTVL.